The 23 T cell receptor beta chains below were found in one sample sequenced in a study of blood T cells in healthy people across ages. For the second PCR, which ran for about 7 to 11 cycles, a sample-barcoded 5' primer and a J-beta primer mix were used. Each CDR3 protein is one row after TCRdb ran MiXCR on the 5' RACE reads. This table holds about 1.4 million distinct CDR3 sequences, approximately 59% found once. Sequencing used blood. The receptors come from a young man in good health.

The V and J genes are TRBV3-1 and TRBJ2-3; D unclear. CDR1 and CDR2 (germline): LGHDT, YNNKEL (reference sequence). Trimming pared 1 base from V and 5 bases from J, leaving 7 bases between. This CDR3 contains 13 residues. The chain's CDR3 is CASSQVPEDTQYF. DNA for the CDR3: TGTGCCAGCAGCCAAGTTCCAGAAGATACGCAGTATTTT.

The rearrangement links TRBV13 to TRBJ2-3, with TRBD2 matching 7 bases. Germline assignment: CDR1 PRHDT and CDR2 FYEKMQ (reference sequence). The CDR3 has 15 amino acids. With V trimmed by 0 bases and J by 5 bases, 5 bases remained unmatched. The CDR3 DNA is TGTGCCAGCAGCTTAGGCGGGAGGCCGGAAGATACGCAGTATTTT. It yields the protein CASSLGGRPEDTQYF. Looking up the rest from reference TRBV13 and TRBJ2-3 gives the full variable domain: AAGVIQSPRHLIKEKRETATLKCYPIPRHDTVYWYQQGPGQDPQFLISFYEKMQSDKGSIPDRFSAQQFSDYHSELNMSSLELGDSALYFCASSLGGRPEDTQYFGPGTRLTVL.

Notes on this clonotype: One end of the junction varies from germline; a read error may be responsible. CDR3 amino acids: CTSSRERDYGYTF. CDR3 sequence (DNA): TGCACCAGCAGCCGGGAGAGGGATTATGGCTACACCTTC. V and J are TRBV5-1 and TRBJ1-2; D is undetermined. The CDR3 sequence is 13 residues long. Germline V gene sequence: CDR1 SGHRS, CDR2 YFSETQ.

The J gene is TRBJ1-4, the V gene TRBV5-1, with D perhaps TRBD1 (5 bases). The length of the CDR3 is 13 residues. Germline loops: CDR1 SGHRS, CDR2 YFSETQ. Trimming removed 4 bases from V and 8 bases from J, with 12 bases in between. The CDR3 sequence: CASSTREGEKLFF. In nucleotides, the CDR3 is TGCGCCAGCAGCACCAGGGAAGGAGAAAAACTGTTTTTT.

The chain's CDR3 is CASSLAPYGTDTQYF. For the CDR3, the DNA is TGCGCCAGCAGCTTGGCCCCTTACGGCACAGATACGCAGTATTTT. The V and J genes are TRBV5-1 and TRBJ2-3; D not certain. This CDR3 contains 15 residues. Germline CDR1 is SGHRS and CDR2 is YFSETQ. Trimming removed 0 bases at V and 1 base at J, with 9 bases between.

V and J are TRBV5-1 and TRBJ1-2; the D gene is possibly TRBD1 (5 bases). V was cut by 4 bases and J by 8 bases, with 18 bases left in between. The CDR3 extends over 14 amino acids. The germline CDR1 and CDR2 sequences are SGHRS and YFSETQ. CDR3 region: CASSLNPGAEGYTF. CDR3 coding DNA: TGCGCCAGCAGCCTAAACCCCGGGGCGGAAGGCTACACCTTC.

For the CDR3, the DNA is TGTGCCAGCAGCCAAGCACTCACAGATACGCAGTATTTT. Translation gives CASSQALTDTQYF. The chain is built from TRBV14 and TRBJ2-3, with D uncertain. The germline V gene has CDR1 SGHDN and CDR2 FVKESK. This CDR3 contains 13 residues. Trimming left V 1 base short and J 2 bases short, with 4 bases between. Full variable domain (outside the CDR3, taken from reference TRBV14 and TRBJ2-3): EAGVTQFPSHSVIEKGQTVTLRCDPISGHDNLYWYRRVMGKEIKFLLHFVKESKQDESGMPNNRFLAERTGGTYSTLKVQPAELEDSGVYFCASSQALTDTQYFGPGTRLTVL.

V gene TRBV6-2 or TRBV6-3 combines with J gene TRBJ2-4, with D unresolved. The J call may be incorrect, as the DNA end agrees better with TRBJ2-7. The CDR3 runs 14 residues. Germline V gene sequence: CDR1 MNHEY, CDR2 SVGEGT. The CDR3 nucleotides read TGTGCCAGCAGTAAAGACTCGCCGGGTTACGAGCAGTACTTC. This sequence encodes CASSKDSPGYEQYF.

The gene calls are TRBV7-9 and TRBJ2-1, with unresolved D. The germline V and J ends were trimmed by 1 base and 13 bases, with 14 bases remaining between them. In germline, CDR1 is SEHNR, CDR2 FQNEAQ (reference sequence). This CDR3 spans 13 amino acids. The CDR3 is CASSLVGEPTQFF. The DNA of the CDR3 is TGTGCCAGCAGCTTAGTAGGCGAACCAACCCAGTTCTTC.

CDR3 loop: CASSHPAQSSNYGYTF. The CDR3 coding sequence is TGTGCCAGCAGCCACCCGGCGCAAAGCTCTAACTATGGCTACACCTTC. The chain combines TRBV4-2 with TRBJ1-2, with no clear D. Trimming left V 3 bases short and J 0 bases short, with 14 bases between. Germline V gene lookup returns CDR1 LGHNA and CDR2 YNFKEQ. This CDR3 spans 16 amino acids.

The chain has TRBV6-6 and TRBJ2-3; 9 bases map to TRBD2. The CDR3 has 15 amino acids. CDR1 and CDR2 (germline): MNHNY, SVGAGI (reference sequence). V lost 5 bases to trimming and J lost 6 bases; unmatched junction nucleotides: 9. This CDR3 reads CASSPSGRRWDTQYF. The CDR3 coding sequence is TGTGCCAGCAGTCCAAGCGGGAGGAGATGGGATACGCAGTATTTT.

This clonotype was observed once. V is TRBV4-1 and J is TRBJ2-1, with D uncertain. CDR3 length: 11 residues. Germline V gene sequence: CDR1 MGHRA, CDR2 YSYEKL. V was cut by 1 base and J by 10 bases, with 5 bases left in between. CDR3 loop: CASSQVTEQFF. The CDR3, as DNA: TGCGCCAGCAGCCAAGTAACGGAGCAGTTCTTC.

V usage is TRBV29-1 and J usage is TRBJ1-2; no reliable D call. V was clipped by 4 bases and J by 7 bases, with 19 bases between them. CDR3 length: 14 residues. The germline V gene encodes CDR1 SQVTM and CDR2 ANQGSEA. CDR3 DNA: TGCAGCGTTGCGACCAGCCGAACGTTCCGTGGCTACACCTTC. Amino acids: CSVATSRTFRGYTF.

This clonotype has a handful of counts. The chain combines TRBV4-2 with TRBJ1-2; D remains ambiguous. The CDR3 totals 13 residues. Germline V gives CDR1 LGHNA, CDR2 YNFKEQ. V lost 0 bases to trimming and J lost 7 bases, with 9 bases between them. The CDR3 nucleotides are TGTGCCAGCAGCCAAGAGGGAGGCCTTGGCTACACCTTC. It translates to CASSQEGGLGYTF.

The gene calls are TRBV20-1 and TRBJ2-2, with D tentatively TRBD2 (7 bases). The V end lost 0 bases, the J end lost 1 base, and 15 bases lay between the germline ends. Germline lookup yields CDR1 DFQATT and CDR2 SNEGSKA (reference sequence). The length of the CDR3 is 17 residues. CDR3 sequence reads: CSARDERGGVNTGELFF. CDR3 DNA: TGCAGTGCTAGAGATGAGAGGGGGGGCGTGAACACCGGGGAGCTGTTTTTT.

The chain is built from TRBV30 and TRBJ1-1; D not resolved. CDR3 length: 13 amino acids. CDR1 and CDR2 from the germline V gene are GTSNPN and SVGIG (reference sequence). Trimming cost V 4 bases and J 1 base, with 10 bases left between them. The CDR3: CAWTVGRNTEAFF. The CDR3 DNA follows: TGTGCCTGGACAGTGGGCAGGAACACTGAAGCTTTCTTT.

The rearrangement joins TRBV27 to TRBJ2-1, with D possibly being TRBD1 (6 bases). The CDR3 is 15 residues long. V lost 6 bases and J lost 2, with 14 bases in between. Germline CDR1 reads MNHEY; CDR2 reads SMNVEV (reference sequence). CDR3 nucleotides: TGTGCCAGCAGATGGCTCGGACAGACCTACAATGAGCAGTTCTTC. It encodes CASRWLGQTYNEQFF.

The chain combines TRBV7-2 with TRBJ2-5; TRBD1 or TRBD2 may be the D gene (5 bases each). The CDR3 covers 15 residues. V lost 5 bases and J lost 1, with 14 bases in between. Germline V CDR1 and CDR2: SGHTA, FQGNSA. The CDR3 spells CASSPGAGLQETQYF. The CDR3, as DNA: TGTGCCAGCAGCCCCGGGGCGGGTCTCCAAGAGACCCAGTACTTC.

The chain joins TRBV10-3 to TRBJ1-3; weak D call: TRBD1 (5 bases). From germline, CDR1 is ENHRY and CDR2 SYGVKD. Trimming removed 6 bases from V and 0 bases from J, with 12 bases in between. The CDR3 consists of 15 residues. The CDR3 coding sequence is TGTGCCATCAGATCCGGGACCAGCTCTGGAAACACCATATATTTT. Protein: CAIRSGTSSGNTIYF.

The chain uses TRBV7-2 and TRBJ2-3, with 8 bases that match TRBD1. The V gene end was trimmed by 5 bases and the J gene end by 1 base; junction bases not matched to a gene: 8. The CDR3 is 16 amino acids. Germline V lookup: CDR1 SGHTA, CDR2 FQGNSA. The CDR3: CASSLGQVGGTDTQYF. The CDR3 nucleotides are TGTGCCAGCAGCCTGGGACAGGTGGGGGGCACAGATACGCAGTATTTT.

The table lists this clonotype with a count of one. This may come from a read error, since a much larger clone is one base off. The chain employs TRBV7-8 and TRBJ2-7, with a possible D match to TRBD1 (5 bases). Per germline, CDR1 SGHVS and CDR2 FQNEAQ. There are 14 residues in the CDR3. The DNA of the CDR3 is TGTACCAGCACGCGGCAGGGAACGTTCTACGAGCAGTACTTC. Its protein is CTSTRQGTFYEQYF.

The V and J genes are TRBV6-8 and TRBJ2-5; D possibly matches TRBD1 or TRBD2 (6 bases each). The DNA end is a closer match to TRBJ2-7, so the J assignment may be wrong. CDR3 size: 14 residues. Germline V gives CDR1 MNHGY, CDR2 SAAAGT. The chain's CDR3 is CASLYPGATYEQYF. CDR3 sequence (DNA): TGTGCCAGCCTATACCCGGGGGCAACCTACGAGCAGTACTTC.

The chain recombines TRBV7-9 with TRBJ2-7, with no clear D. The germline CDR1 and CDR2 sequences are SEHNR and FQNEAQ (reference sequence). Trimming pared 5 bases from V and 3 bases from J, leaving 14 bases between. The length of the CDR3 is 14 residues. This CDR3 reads CASSPIGSLYEQYF. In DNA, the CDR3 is TGTGCCAGCAGCCCTATCGGATCCCTCTACGAGCAGTACTTC.